This T cell receptor beta chain is from a study of T cell responses to AZD1222 COVID-19 vaccine. Study-level results: Repertoire sampling was restricted to post-peak T cell response timepoints. The reported proportion of spike-specific TCRs targeting unmutated variant regions was nearly half.

CDR1 and CDR2 from the germline V gene are SGHVT and SQSDAQ. V lost 5 bases, J lost 6 bases, and 12 bases stayed unmatched. The CDR3 runs to 16 residues. Here immunoSEQ multiplex PCR was the method, and the copy in TCRdb shows in-frame clones only, minus some. The sample yields 40,000 to 55,000 clones, about 87% seen once. This clone was seen a few times. Its antigen is still unknown. The V gene is TRBV7-4, the J gene TRBJ1-5; 8 bases match TRBD1. This sequence was found in an adult who received the AZD1222 COVID-19 vaccine. Sequenced here: peripheral blood, sampled 28 days after the second AZD1222 dose. The CDR3 is CASSHRWQGASQPQHF. CDR3 nucleotide sequence: TGTGCCAGCAGCCACCGCTGGCAGGGGGCAAGTCAGCCCCAGCATTTT. Full variable domain (rest looked up from reference TRBV7-4 and TRBJ1-5): GAGVSQSPRYKVAKRGRDVALRCDSISGHVTLYWYRQTLGQGSEVLTYSQSDAQRDKSGRPSGRFSAERPERSVSTLKIQRTEQGDSAVYLCASSHRWQGASQPQHFGDGTRLSIL.